This T cell receptor (beta chain) originates from a study of cytomegalovirus exposure and HLA in healthy donors. For the study at large: Tens of millions of unique TCRs from HLA-typed donors made up an early data release. Genetic ancestry analysis placed around 76% of the 400 or so donors that were genotyped in the Caucasian-associated cluster.

Trimming removed 2 bases at V and 5 bases at J, with 12 bases between. The germline V gene encodes CDR1 KGHSH and CDR2 LQKENI. There are 14 residues in the CDR3. Whole-study results and caveats: An apparent linkage of common viral pathogens to several of the most significant clusters emerged in a later analysis.

All donors participated as healthy donors of bone marrow. The PCR employed 60 Vbeta primers together with 13 Jbeta primers. Profiling relied on immunoSEQ multiplex PCR, and the TCRdb table lists in-frame clones only, not all of them. Found here are approximately 93,000 clones, approximately 81% of them singletons; the top ten hold more than 2.5%. Worth noting for this clone: Its target is not known.

This receptor was identified in a male donor in good health and CMV-seropositive. The sequenced sample consisted of PBMCs. This rearrangement joins TRBV18 to TRBJ1-2; D is possibly TRBD1 (5 bases). The DNA for the CDR3 is TGTGCCAGCTCACCAGGAGGGGTCGGTTATGGCTACACCTTC. The encoded protein is CASSPGGVGYGYTF.